These T cell receptor beta chains were read from a single sample in a study of regulatory T cells in long-lasting Graves disease. TCRdb used MiXCR to reprocess the multiplex PCR reads, holding one entry per CDR3 protein. The table includes hundreds of thousands of distinct CDR3 sequences, about 15% detected once. The same data also contributed to another study, on T cells in Graves' hyperthyroidism and ophthalmopathy.

This sample comprised peripheral blood mononuclear cells (PBMCs), obtained at new diagnosis, from a patient treated with antithyroid drugs. Receptor source: a man aged 18-30 years with Graves disease. The CDR3 runs from the conserved cysteine through the conserved F or W.

v_call cdr3_aa
TRBV3-1 CASSPPSGSHTDTQYF
TRBV11-2 CASSSGYYSSYEQYF
TRBV15 CATSRGVGGIQPQHF
TRBV5-1 CASSFSGGVVTDTQYF
TRBV27 CASGGTGLNEKLFF
TRBV12-3/TRBV12-4 CASSLGAGDETQYF
TRBV10-3 CAISVRKGNQPQHF
TRBV29-1 CSVARQNLGEQYF
TRBV19 CASSIWDWNRVGGANVLTF
TRBV9 CASSVGGDGTQYF
TRBV27 CASIRQGRVSGNEQFF
TRBV12-3/TRBV12-4 CASSFGAGPGTDTQYF
TRBV20-1 CSAPGQTGEQYF
TRBV25-1 CASSPLGRNTEAFF
TRBV27 CASGRDRATGANVLTF
TRBV2 CASSKGQGSYGYTF
TRBV27 CASSFTGTGLTGYTF
TRBV20-1 CSATEAGGYEQYF
TRBV12-3/TRBV12-4 CASTSSLNEQFF
TRBV6-1 CATPDRYGYTF
TRBV4-1 CASSLQEQGDEQFF
TRBV6-1 CASSSYGNTEAFF
TRBV13 CASTLHGANYGYTF
TRBV6-1 CASSVTSGRQGEQFF
TRBV5-1 CASSSRDRETDTQYF
TRBV9 CASSVDGRQETQYF
TRBV5-1 CASSSEGGQGGNEQYF
TRBV9 CASSENRGQSSYNEQFF
TRBV29-1 CSVSGQGPYGYTF
TRBV30 CAWGLAGGSYDYEQYF
TRBV20-1 CSANSPDGGEQYF
TRBV11-1 CASSLVGEAFF
TRBV29-1 CSAVTVEAFF